This TCR beta chain was found in a study of blood T cell repertoires in COVID-19. For the study at large: Samples of COVID-19 (acute and convalescent) were obtained from the United States, Italy and Spain. T cells, B-cell-depleted T cells, or PBMCs supplied cDNA or gDNA.

The CDR3 extends over 13 amino acids. Trimming took off 1 base at V and 1 base at J, with 5 bases between the two ends. Germline lookup yields CDR1 SGHTA and CDR2 FQGNSA. In the original processing: Reference gene primers were amplified, and this amplification served to estimate nucleated cell counts. Using immunoSEQ multiplex PCR, the repertoire was profiled, and TCRdb retains in-frame clones only, with some absent. V, J and clone size reflect that table, while D and trimming were determined from the DNA. The profile covers roughly 53,000 clones, with around 85% appearing a single time and roughly 18% taken by the ten largest.

The chain carries TRBV7-2 and TRBJ2-7, with D possibly TRBD2 on 5 matching bases. The sequence was obtained from a man between 65 and 79 years old with active COVID-19. The sequenced material came from peripheral blood. The CDR3 spells CASSLGLSYEQYF. The CDR3 nucleotides are TGTGCCAGCAGCTTAGGACTATCCTACGAGCAGTACTTC.